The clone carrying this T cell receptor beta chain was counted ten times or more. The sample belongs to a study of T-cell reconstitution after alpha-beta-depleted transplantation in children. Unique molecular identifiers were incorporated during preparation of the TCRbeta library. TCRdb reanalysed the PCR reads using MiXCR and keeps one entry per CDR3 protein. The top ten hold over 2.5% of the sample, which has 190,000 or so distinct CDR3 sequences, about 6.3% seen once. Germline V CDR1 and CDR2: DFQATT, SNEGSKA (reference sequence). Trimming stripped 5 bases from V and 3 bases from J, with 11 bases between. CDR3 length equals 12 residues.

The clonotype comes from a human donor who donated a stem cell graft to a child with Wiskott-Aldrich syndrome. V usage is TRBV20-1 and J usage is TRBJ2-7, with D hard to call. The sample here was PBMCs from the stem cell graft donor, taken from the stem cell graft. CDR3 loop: CSAYPRSYEQYF. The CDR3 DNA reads TGCAGTGCTTACCCCCGGAGCTACGAGCAGTACTTC.